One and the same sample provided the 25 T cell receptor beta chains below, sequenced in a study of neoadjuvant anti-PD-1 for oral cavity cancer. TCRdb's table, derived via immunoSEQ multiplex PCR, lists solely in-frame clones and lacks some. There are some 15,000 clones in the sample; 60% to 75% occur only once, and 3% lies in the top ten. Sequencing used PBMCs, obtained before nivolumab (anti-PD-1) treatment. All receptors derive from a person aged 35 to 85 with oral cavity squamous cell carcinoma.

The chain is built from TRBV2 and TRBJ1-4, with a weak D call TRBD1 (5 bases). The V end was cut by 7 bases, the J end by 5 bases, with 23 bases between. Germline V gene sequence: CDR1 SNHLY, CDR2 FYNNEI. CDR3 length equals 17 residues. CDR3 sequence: CASTERGPLLGNEKLFF. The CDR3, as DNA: TGTGCCAGCACCGAACGGGGCCCACTGTTAGGAAATGAAAAACTGTTTTTT.

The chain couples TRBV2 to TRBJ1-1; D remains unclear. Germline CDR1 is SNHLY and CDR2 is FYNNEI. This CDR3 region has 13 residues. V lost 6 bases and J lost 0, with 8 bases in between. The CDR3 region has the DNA TGTGCCAGCAGAACGGGCCTGAACACTGAAGCTTTCTTT. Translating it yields CASRTGLNTEAFF.

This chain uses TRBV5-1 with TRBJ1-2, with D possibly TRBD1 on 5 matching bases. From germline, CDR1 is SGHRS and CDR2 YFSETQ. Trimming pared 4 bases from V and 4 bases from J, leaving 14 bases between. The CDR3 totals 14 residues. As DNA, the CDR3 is TGCGCCAGCAGCCCGGACCAGGGAGGCTATGGCTACACCTTC. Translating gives CASSPDQGGYGYTF.

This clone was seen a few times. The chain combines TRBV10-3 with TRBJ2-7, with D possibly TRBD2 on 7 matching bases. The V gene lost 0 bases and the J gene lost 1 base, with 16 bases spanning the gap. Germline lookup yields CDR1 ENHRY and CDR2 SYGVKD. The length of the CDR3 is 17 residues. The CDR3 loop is CAISESMIRGASYEQYF. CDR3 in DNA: TGTGCCATCAGTGAGTCGATGATCCGGGGGGCGTCCTACGAGCAGTACTTC.

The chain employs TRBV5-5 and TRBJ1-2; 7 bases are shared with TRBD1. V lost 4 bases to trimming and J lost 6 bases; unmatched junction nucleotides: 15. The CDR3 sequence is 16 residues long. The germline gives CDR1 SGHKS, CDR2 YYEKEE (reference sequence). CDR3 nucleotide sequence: TGTGCCAGCAGCGGGGGGGACAGCCCACCGTCTGATGGCTACACCTTC. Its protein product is CASSGGDSPPSDGYTF.

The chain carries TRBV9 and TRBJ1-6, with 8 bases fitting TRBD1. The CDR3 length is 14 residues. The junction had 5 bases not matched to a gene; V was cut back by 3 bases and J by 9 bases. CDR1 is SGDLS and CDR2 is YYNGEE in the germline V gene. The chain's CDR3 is CASSAGQGGSPLHF. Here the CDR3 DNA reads TGTGCCAGCAGCGCTGGACAGGGTGGTTCACCCCTCCACTTT.

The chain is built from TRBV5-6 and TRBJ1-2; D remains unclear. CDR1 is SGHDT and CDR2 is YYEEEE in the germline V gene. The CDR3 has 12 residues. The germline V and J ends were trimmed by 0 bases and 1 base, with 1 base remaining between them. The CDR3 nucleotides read TGTGCCAGCAGCTTGGGTAACTATGGCTACACCTTC. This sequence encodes CASSLGNYGYTF.

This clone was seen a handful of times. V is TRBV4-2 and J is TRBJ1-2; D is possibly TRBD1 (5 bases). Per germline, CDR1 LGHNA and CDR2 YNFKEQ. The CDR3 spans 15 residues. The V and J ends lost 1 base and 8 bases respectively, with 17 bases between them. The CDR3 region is CASSQAPVRVGGYTF. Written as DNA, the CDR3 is TGTGCCAGCAGCCAAGCACCGGTCAGGGTTGGAGGCTACACCTTC.

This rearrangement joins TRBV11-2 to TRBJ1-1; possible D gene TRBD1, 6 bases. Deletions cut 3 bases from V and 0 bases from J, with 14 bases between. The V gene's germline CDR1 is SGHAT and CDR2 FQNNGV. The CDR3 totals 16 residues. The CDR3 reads CASSFRQDYMNTEAFF. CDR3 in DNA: TGTGCCAGCAGCTTTCGACAGGACTACATGAACACTGAAGCTTTCTTT.

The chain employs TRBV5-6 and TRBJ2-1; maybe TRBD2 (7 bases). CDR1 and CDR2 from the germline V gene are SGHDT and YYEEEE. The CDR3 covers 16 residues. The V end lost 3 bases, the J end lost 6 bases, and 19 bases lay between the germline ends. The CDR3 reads CASSSQGWRGPNEQFF. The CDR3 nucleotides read TGTGCCAGCAGCTCCCAAGGGTGGCGGGGGCCCAATGAGCAGTTCTTC.

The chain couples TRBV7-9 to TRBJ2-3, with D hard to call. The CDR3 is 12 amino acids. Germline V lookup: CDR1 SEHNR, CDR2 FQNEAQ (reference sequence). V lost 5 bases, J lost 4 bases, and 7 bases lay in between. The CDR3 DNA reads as TGTGCCAGCAGCCCCTGGCCAGATACGCAGTATTTT. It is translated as CASSPWPDTQYF.

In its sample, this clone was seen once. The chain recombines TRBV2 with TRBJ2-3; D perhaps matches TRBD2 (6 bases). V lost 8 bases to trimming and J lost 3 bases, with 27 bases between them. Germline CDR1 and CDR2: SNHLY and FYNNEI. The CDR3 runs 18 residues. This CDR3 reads CASLAYYVGRRWTDTQYF. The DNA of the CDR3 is TGTGCCAGCTTGGCGTATTACGTCGGGAGAAGGTGGACAGATACGCAGTATTTT.

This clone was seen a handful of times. Here the CDR3 DNA reads TGCGCCAGCAGCTTGGCGGGGGGAGAGACAGATACGCAGTATTTT. Its translation is CASSLAGGETDTQYF. The chain has TRBV5-1 and TRBJ2-3; 7 bases are shared with TRBD2. CDR3 length: 15 amino acids. Germline trimming cut 0 bases from V and 3 bases from J; bases unmatched to any gene: 4. CDR1 is SGHRS, CDR2 YFSETQ, per germline. The variable domain in full, with the rest retrieved from reference TRBV5-1 and TRBJ2-3, is KAGVTQTPRYLIKTRGQQVTLSCSPISGHRSVSWYQQTPGQGLQFLFEYFSETQRNKGNFPGRFSGRQFSNSRSEMNVSTLELGDSALYLCASSLAGGETDTQYFGPGTRLTVL.

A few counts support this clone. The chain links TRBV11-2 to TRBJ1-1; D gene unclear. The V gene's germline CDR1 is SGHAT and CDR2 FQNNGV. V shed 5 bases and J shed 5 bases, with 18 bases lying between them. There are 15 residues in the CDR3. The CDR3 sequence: CASSPLTGRRTEAFF. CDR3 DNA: TGTGCCAGCAGCCCCCTAACCGGGAGGAGGACTGAAGCTTTCTTT.

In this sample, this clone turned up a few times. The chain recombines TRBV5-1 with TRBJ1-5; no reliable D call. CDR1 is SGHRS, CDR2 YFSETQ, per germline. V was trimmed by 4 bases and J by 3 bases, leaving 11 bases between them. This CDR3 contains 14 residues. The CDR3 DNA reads TGCGCCAGCAGCGCGGGAGGAACCAATCAGCCCCAGCATTTT. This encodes CASSAGGTNQPQHF.

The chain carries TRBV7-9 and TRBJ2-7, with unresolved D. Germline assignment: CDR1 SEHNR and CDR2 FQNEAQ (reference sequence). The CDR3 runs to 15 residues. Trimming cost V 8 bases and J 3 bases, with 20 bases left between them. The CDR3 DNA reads TGTGCCAGCGGACCCAAAGCCAGGCTGGGCTACGAGCAGTACTTC. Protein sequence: CASGPKARLGYEQYF.

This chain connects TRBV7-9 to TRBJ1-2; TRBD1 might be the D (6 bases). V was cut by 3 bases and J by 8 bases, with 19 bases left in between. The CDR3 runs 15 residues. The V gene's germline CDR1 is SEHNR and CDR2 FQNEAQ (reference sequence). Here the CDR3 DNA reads TGTGCCAGCAGCTTCGTCGATACAGGGAGCAACGGCTACACCTTC. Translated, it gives CASSFVDTGSNGYTF.

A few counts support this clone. This CDR3 reads CASSPSGLARREQYF. The CDR3, as DNA: TGTGCCAGCAGCCCCTCGGGACTGGCCCGGAGAGAGCAGTACTTC. The V gene is TRBV9, the J gene TRBJ2-7; TRBD2 might be the D (6 bases). V dropped 4 bases and J dropped 7 bases, with 21 bases sitting between them. The length of the CDR3 is 15 residues. Germline V lookup: CDR1 SGDLS, CDR2 YYNGEE.

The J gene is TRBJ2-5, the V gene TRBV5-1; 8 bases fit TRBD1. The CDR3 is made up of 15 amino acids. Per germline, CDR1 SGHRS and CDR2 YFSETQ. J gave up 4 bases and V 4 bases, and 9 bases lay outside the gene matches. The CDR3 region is CASSGNGQGGETQYF. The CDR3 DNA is TGCGCCAGCAGCGGTAACGGACAGGGAGGAGAGACCCAGTACTTC. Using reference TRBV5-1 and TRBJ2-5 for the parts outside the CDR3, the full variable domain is KAGVTQTPRYLIKTRGQQVTLSCSPISGHRSVSWYQQTPGQGLQFLFEYFSETQRNKGNFPGRFSGRQFSNSRSEMNVSTLELGDSALYLCASSGNGQGGETQYFGPGTRLLVL.

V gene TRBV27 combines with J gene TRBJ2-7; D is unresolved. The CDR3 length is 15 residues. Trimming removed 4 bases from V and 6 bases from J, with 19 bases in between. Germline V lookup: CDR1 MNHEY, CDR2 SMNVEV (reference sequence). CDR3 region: CASSSAVPRRGEQYF. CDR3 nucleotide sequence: TGTGCCAGCAGTTCGGCAGTCCCACGGAGAGGCGAGCAGTACTTC.

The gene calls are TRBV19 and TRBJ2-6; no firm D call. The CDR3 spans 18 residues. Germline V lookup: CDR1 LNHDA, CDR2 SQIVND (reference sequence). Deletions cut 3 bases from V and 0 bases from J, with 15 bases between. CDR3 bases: TGTGCCAGTAGTATGGTTGGCACCCCCCTCTCTGGGGCCAACGTCCTGACTTTC. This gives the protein CASSMVGTPLSGANVLTF.

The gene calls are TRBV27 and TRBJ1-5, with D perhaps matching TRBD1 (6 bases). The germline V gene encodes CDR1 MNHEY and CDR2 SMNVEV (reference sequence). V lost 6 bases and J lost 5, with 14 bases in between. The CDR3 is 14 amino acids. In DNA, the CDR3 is TGTGCCAGCAGCCTGGACAGTTCTTATCAGCCCCAGCATTTT. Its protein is CASSLDSSYQPQHF.

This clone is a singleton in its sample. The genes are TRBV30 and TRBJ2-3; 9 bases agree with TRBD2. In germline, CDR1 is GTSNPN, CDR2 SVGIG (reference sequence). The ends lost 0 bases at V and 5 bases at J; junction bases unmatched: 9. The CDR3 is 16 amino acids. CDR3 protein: CAWSVGLGLAGDTQYF. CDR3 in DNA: TGTGCCTGGAGTGTAGGGCTGGGACTAGCAGGAGATACGCAGTATTTT. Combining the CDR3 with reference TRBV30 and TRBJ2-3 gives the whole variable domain SQTIHQWPATLVQPVGSPLSLECTVEGTSNPNLYWYRQAAGRGLQLLFYSVGIGQISSEVPQNLSASRPQDRQFILSSKKLLLSDSGFYLCAWSVGLGLAGDTQYFGPGTRLTVL.

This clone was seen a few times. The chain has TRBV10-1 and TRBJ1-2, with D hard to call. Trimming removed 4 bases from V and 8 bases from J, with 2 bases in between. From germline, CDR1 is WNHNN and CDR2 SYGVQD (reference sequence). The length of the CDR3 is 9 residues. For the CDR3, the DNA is TGCGCCAGCAGTGGAGGCTACACCTTC. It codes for CASSGGYTF.

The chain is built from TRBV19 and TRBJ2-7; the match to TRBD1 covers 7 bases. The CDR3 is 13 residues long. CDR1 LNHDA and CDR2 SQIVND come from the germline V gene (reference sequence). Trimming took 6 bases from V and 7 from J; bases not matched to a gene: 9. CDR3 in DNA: TGTGCCAGTAGAACCTCACAGGGGCGGGAGCAGTACTTC. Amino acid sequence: CASRTSQGREQYF.